The next 10 T cell receptor beta chains were all read from a single sample in a study of monozygotic twins with inflammatory bowel disease. TCRdb reanalyzed the 5' RACE reads and collapses them to one entry per CDR3 protein, without DNA. This sample's clone table lists approximately 400,000 distinct CDR3 sequences. Sequenced: blood. These receptors originate from a human donor with ulcerative colitis or Crohn's disease, or a healthy co-twin of an affected twin (not recorded which).

J is TRBJ2-1 and V is TRBV7-9; TCRdb gives TRBD2 as the D gene, but with no DNA this cannot be confirmed. CDR3 length: 13 amino acids. The germline V gene encodes CDR1 SEHNR and CDR2 FQNEAQ (reference sequence). The CDR3 reads CASRDSSYNEQFF. Full variable domain (outside the CDR3, taken from reference TRBV7-9 and TRBJ2-1): DTGVSQNPRHKITKRGQNVTFRCDPISEHNRLYWYRQTLGQGPEFLTYFQNEAQLEKSRLLSDRFSAERPKGSFSTLEIQRTEQGDSAMYLCASRDSSYNEQFFGPGTRLTVL.

The CDR3 spells CSARDFGNKATGELFF. This chain joins TRBV20-1 and TRBJ2-2. CDR1 DFQATT and CDR2 SNEGSKA come from the germline V gene (reference sequence). The CDR3 extends over 16 amino acids.

The chain is built from TRBV10-3 and TRBJ2-3; the TRBD2 assignment by TCRdb is unverifiable without DNA. Looked up from germline, CDR1 is ENHRY and CDR2 is SYGVKD. The CDR3 runs 18 residues. CDR3 protein: CAISEKGLAGGREDTQYF.

The V gene is TRBV5-5, the J gene TRBJ1-4; TCRdb lists TRBD1, though no DNA is available to test this call. CDR1 is SGHKS, CDR2 YYEKEE, per germline (reference sequence). The CDR3 totals 17 residues. The CDR3 sequence is CASSAQGAGMTNEKLFF.

The chain combines TRBV6-1 with TRBJ1-5; TCRdb selects TRBD1, and the lack of DNA leaves this call unchecked. Germline CDR1 is MNHNS and CDR2 is SASEGT. CDR3 length: 16 residues. The CDR3 spells CASTPGGVYSNQPQHF.

This sequence joins TRBV29-1 and TRBJ2-7; checking the TCRdb D call of TRBD1 is not possible without DNA. Germline-derived CDR1 and CDR2 are SQVTM and ANQGSEA. The CDR3 totals 12 residues. CDR3 sequence reads: CSGQTGRSEQYF.

V and J are TRBV18 and TRBJ2-3. From germline, CDR1 is KGHSH and CDR2 LQKENI. The CDR3 is 15 amino acids. CDR3 sequence reads: CASSPRPQFPDTQYF.

This chain links TRBV24-1 with TRBJ2-7; checking the TCRdb D call of TRBD2 is not possible without DNA. The CDR3 sequence is 15 residues long. CDR1 and CDR2 from the germline V gene are KGHDR and SFDVKD. CDR3 protein: CATSGGLAGGYEQYF.

The V and J genes are TRBV28 and TRBJ2-1; TCRdb outputs TRBD2, but without DNA this stays unchecked. The germline CDR1 and CDR2 sequences are MDHEN and SYDVKM. This CDR3 region has 17 residues. CDR3 amino acids: CASSFPIAGHSYNEQFF.

The V call is TRBV20-1, the J call TRBJ2-7; with no DNA, the TCRdb D assignment of TRBD1 cannot be verified. Germline V gene lookup returns CDR1 DFQATT and CDR2 SNEGSKA (reference sequence). There are 17 residues in the CDR3. Here the CDR3 reads CSARYKTGAALSYEQYF.